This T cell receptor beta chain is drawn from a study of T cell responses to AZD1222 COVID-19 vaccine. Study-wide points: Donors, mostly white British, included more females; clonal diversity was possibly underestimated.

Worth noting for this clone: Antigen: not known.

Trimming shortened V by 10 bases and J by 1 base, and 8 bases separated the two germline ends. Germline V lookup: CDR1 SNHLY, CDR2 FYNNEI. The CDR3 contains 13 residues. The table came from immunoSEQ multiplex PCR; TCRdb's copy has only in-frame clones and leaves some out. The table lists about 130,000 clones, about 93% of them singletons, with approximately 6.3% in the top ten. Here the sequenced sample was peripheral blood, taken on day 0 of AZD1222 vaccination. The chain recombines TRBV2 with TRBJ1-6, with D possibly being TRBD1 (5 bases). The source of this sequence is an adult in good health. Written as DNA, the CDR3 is TGTGCCACCCGACAGTCCTATAATTCACCCCTCCACTTT. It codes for CATRQSYNSPLHF.